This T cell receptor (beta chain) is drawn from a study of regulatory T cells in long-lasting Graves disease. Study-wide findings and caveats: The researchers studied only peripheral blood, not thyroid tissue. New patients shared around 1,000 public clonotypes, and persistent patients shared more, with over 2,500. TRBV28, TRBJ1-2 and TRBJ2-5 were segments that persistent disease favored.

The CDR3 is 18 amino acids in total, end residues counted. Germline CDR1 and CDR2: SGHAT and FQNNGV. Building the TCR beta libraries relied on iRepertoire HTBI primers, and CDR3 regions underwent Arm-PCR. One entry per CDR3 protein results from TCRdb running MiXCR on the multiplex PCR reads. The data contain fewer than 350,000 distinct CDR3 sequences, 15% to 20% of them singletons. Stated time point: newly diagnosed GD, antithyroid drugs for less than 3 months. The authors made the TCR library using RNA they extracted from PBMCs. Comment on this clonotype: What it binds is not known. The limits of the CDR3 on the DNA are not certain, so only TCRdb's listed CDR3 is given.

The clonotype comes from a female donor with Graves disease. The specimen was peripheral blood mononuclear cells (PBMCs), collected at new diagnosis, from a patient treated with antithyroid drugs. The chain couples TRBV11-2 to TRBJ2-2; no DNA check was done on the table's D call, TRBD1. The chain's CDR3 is CASSLVLRTGGGPGSCFF.